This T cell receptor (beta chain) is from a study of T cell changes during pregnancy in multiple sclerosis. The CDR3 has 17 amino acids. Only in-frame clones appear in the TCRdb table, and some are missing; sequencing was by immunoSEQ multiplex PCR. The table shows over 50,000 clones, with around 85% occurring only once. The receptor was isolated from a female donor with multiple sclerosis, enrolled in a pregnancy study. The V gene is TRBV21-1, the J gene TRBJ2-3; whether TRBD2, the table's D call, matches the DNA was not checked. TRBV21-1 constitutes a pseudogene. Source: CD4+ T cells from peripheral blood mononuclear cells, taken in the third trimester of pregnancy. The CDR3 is CASSSRGLALHTDTQYF. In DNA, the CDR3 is TGTGCCAGCAGCAGCCGGGGACTAGCGCTACACACAGATACGCAGTATTTT.